This is a list of T cell receptor beta chains from one sample in a study of blood T cell repertoires in COVID-19. Using immunoSEQ multiplex PCR, the repertoire was profiled, and TCRdb retains in-frame clones only, with some absent. Of under 100,000 clones detected, 80% to 90% appear once; the ten largest clones hold approximately 4.5%. The sequenced sample was peripheral blood. The source is a man in his fifties with active COVID-19. Both conserved end residues are part of each CDR3. The order of the fields is J gene, clone size, D gene, V gene, CDR3 DNA, CDR3 protein. A D gene is named only where the DNA matches it firmly. Size is stated for part of the rows, as once, few or many counts, or as a class when the clone is expanded.

>TRBJ2-3|once|TRBD2|TRBV19
TGTGCCAGTAGTATCGTAGCGGGGGGCGAGGATACGCAGTATTTT
CASSIVAGGEDTQYF
>TRBJ2-2|.|TRBD1|TRBV19
TGTGCCAGTTCCCTCGGGACAGGGGCGTCCGGGGAGCTGTTTTTT
CASSLGTGASGELFF
>TRBJ2-7|.|TRBD2|TRBV6-2/TRBV6-3
TGTGCCAGCAGTTACGGATGGGGGGGAGGCGAGCAGTACTTC
CASSYGWGGGEQYF
>TRBJ1-1|.|.|TRBV3-1/TRBV3-2
TGTGCCAGCAGCCCCCGTGCGGGCGGGGACACTGAAGCTTTCTTT
CASSPRAGGDTEAFF
>TRBJ1-6|.|.|TRBV11-1
TGTGCCAGCAGCGAAGAGAAGTACTCCTATAATTCACCCCTCCACTTT
CASSEEKYSYNSPLHF
>TRBJ2-1|.|TRBD2|TRBV23-1
TGCGCCAGCGCCCCACTAGCGGGAGGATTTTATATGGATGAGCAGTTCTTC
CASAPLAGGFYMDEQFF
>TRBJ2-7|.|TRBD2|TRBV27
TGTGCCAGCAGACTCAACCCGGGACTAGCGGGGGGCGGGCAGTACTTC
CASRLNPGLAGGGQYF
>TRBJ1-2|.|TRBD1|TRBV6-6
TGTGCCAGCAGTCCCGGACAGGGAGGTGGCTACACCTTC
CASSPGQGGGYTF
>TRBJ1-3|.|TRBD1|TRBV30
TGTGCCTGGAGTGTAAAGACAGGGGGCTGGCGTGGAAACACCATATATTTT
CAWSVKTGGWRGNTIYF
>TRBJ1-2|few|.|TRBV10-3
TGTGCCATCTTCCGGGAGATAGGCTATGGCTACACCTTC
CAIFREIGYGYTF
>TRBJ1-2|.|TRBD1|TRBV11-3
TGTGCCAGCAGCTTAGATCTCCCGGACAGGACTAACTATGGCTACACCTTC
CASSLDLPDRTNYGYTF
>TRBJ2-3|.|.|TRBV27
TGTGCCAGCAGTTTATCCCCCGCACAGGGTACGCAGTATTTT
CASSLSPAQGTQYF
>TRBJ2-1|.|TRBD2|TRBV5-4
TGTGCCAGCAGCTACCCCCCGGCGGGAGGCTACAATGAGCAGTTCTTC
CASSYPPAGGYNEQFF
>TRBJ1-2|once|TRBD1|TRBV29-1
TGCAGCGTTGGGGGCGACAGGGGGAGCGTGCGTGGCTACACCTTC
CSVGGDRGSVRGYTF
>TRBJ2-2|.|.|TRBV7-3
TGTGCCAGCAGCTTAAATGGGGGCACGAACACCGGGGAGCTGTTTTTT
CASSLNGGTNTGELFF
>TRBJ2-1|once|TRBD2|TRBV19
TGTGCCAGTAGTATAGCCCTGGGGGCCCGGGGGGGCTCCTACAATGAGCAGTTCTTC
CASSIALGARGGSYNEQFF
>TRBJ2-7|.|.|TRBV27
TGTGCCAGCAGTTTATCGAGGGAGTACGAGCAGTACTTC
CASSLSREYEQYF
>TRBJ2-3|.|TRBD1|TRBV7-2
TGTGCCAGCAGCTCAGTAGGACAGGGAACTAGCACAGATACGCAGTATTTT
CASSSVGQGTSTDTQYF
>TRBJ2-7|.|.|TRBV5-1
TGCGCCAGCAGCTTGGGAGTCCAGGTAGTCCACGAGCAGTACTTC
CASSLGVQVVHEQYF
>TRBJ1-1|few|.|TRBV29-1
TGCAGCGTTGATGAGAGGAACACTGAAGCTTTCTTT
CSVDERNTEAFF
>TRBJ2-1|.|TRBD2|TRBV27
TGTGCCAGCGCGCCCGGGACTAGCGGAAATGAGCAGTTCTTC
CASAPGTSGNEQFF
>TRBJ1-1|few|.|TRBV18
TGTGCCAGCTCACCAGCAAACACAGGGAAAACTGAAGCTTTCTTT
CASSPANTGKTEAFF
>TRBJ2-1|.|.|TRBV19
TGTGCCAGTAGAGGGGGGGCCATTGGTAATGAGCAGTTCTTC
CASRGGAIGNEQFF
>TRBJ1-2|.|.|TRBV6-5
TGTGCCAGCAGTCGGAGACAGGTCCCTAACTATGGCTACACCTTC
CASSRRQVPNYGYTF
>TRBJ1-3|.|.|TRBV6-5
TGTGCCAGCAGCCGCCGGGGGGCAGTTGGAAACACCATATATTTT
CASSRRGAVGNTIYF
>TRBJ1-2|once|TRBD1|TRBV28
TGTGCCAGCAGCCTGGGACAGCACTATGGCTACACCTTC
CASSLGQHYGYTF
>TRBJ1-1|.|.|TRBV15
TGTGCCACCAGCAGTTCCTGGGACTCGAGTTCAGCTTTCTTT
CATSSSWDSSSAFF
>TRBJ2-7|.|TRBD1|TRBV15
TGTGCCACCAGCAACCCCCAGGGACAGTTCCTCCACGAGCAGTACTTC
CATSNPQGQFLHEQYF
>TRBJ2-1|few|.|TRBV12-3/TRBV12-4
TGTGCCAGCAGGTGGAGCTCCTACAATGAGCAGTTCTTC
CASRWSSYNEQFF
>TRBJ2-5|.|TRBD2|TRBV10-3
TGTGCCATCAGTGAGCACCGCGGGGGGGCCTCGGAGACCCAGTACTTC
CAISEHRGGASETQYF
>TRBJ2-4|.|TRBD2|TRBV6-1
TGTGCCAGCAGTGAAGGCTCGGGGGGGGTGCAGTACTTC
CASSEGSGGVQYF
>TRBJ1-2|.|TRBD1|TRBV18
TGTGCCAGCTCACCAAACGTGGGACAGGGGTCCCTCTATGGCTACACCTTC
CASSPNVGQGSLYGYTF
>TRBJ1-2|medium-sized|.|TRBV15
TGTGCCACCAGCAGAGGACAAATTAACTATGGCTACACCTTC
CATSRGQINYGYTF
>TRBJ2-6|.|.|TRBV5-1
TGCGCCAGCAGCTTGGCCCCCCAAACGAGTGGGGCCAACGTCCTGACTTTC
CASSLAPQTSGANVLTF
>TRBJ2-7|.|TRBD2|TRBV29-1
TGCAGCGTTGTTGTAGCGGGGCTCTCCTACGAGCAGTACTTC
CSVVVAGLSYEQYF